A single sample gave rise to the 5 T cell receptor beta chains below, sequenced in a study of blood T cell repertoires in COVID-19. The assay was immunoSEQ multiplex PCR, and TCRdb's table has in-frame clones only and misses some. Among 250,000 to 300,000 clones listed, 86% were seen once. Sequencing was carried out using peripheral blood. Source of these receptors: a woman in her 70s with COVID-19, enrolled during active disease.

This clone was observed once. The gene calls are TRBV6-6 and TRBJ1-2; possible D gene TRBD1, 5 bases. There are 14 residues in the CDR3. V lost 4 bases and J lost 3, with 12 bases in between. The germline V gene encodes CDR1 MNHNY and CDR2 SVGAGI (reference sequence). CDR3 residues: CASSSGLGDYGYTF. The CDR3 nucleotides are TGTGCCAGCAGTTCAGGGTTAGGAGACTATGGCTACACCTTC.

The chain uses TRBV5-1 and TRBJ2-6, with 8 nucleotides matching TRBD1. The J segment lost 1 base and the V segment lost 2 bases, leaving 11 bases of the junction unmatched. Germline CDR1 and CDR2: SGHRS and YFSETQ. The CDR3 sequence is 19 residues long. In DNA, the CDR3 is TGCGCCAGCAGCTTAATGCAACAGGGGGTCAGATCTGGGGCCAACGTCCTGACTTTC. It translates to CASSLMQQGVRSGANVLTF.

The V gene is TRBV30, the J gene TRBJ2-3; tentatively, D is TRBD2 (5 bases). CDR1 is GTSNPN and CDR2 is SVGIG in the germline V gene (reference sequence). The CDR3 has 10 residues. V lost 2 bases and J 8 bases, leaving 5 bases between the germline ends. CDR3 in amino acids: CAWSRGTQYF. CDR3 nucleotides: TGTGCCTGGAGTCGGGGTACGCAGTATTTT.

This clone was picked up one time. The V and J genes are TRBV6-5 and TRBJ1-2; 8 bases are shared with TRBD1. Unmatched junction bases numbered 4, after V lost 0 bases and J lost 7 bases. CDR1 is MNHEY and CDR2 is SVGAGI in the germline V gene. The CDR3 consists of 14 residues. CDR3 nucleotide sequence: TGTGCCAGCAGTTACTCGAGGCAGGGGGCTGGCTACACCTTC. It yields the protein CASSYSRQGAGYTF.

The chain recombines TRBV2 with TRBJ2-1, with D possibly being TRBD1 (5 bases). The ends were cut back, 0 bases at V and 3 bases at J, with 15 bases in the middle. The germline gives CDR1 SNHLY, CDR2 FYNNEI. The CDR3 spans 17 residues. CDR3 loop: CASSEALWVGVYNEQFF. The CDR3, as DNA: TGTGCCAGCAGTGAAGCGCTTTGGGTAGGGGTCTACAATGAGCAGTTCTTC.